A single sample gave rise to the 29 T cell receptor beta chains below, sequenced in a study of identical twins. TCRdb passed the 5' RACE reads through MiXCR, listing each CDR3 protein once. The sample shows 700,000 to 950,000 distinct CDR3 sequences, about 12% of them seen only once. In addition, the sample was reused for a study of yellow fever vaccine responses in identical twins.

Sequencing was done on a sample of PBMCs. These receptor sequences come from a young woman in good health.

CDR3 in DNA: TGTGCCAGCAGTCGGCCCGGGACGGACGCGAACACCGGGGAGCTGTTTTTT. The encoded protein is CASSRPGTDANTGELFF. V and J are TRBV6-1 and TRBJ2-2; the D call may be TRBD1 or TRBD2 (5 bases each). The CDR3 spans 17 residues. CDR1 is MNHNS, CDR2 SASEGT, per germline. Trimming cost V 5 bases and J 0 bases, with 16 bases left between them.

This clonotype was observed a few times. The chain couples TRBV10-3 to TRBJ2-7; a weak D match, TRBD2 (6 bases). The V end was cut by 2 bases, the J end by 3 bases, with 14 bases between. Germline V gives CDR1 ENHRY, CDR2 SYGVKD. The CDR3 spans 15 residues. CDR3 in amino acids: CAISERGGGGYEQYF. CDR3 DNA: TGTGCCATCAGTGAGAGGGGAGGTGGAGGCTACGAGCAGTACTTC.

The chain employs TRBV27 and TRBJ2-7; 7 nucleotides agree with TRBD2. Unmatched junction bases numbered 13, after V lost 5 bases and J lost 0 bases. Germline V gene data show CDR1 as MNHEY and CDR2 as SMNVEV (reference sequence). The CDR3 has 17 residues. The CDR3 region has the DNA TGTGCCAGCAGTCTCTTAGCGGGCCGTCCCAGCTCCTACGAGCAGTACTTC. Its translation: CASSLLAGRPSSYEQYF.

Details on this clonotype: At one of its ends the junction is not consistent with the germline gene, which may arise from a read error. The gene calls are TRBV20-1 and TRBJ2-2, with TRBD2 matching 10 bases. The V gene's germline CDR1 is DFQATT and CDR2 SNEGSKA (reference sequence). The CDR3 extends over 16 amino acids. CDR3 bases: TGCTGTGCTAGAGTGGCTAGCGGGGGGAACACCGGGGAGCTGTTTTTT. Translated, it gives CCARVASGGNTGELFF.

This CDR3 is CATYSETGELFF. As DNA, the CDR3 is TGTGCCACCTATAGCGAAACCGGGGAGCTGTTTTTT. This chain uses TRBV10-3 with TRBJ2-2; the D gene is possibly TRBD2 (5 bases). The germline gives CDR1 ENHRY, CDR2 SYGVKD. The V and J ends lost 10 bases and 5 bases respectively, with 11 bases between them. The CDR3 totals 12 residues.

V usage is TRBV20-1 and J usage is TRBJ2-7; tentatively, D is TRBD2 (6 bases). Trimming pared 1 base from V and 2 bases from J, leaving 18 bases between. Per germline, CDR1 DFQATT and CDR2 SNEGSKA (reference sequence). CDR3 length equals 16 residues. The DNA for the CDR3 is TGCAGTGCTAGAGGGTCTTTTGCGGGGCCGACCTACGAGCAGTACTTC. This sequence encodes CSARGSFAGPTYEQYF.

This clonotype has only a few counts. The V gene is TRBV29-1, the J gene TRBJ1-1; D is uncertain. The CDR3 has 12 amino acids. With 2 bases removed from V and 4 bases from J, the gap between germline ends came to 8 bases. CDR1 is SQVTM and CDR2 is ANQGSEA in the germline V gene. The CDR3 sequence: CSVERGATEAFF. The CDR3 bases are TGCAGCGTTGAACGGGGTGCCACTGAAGCTTTCTTT. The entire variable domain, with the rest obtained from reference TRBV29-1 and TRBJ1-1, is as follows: SAVISQKPSRDICQRGTSLTIQCQVDSQVTMMFWYRQQPGQSLTLIATANQGSEATYESGFVIDKFPISRPNLTFSTLTVSNMSPEDSSIYLCSVERGATEAFFGQGTRLTVV.

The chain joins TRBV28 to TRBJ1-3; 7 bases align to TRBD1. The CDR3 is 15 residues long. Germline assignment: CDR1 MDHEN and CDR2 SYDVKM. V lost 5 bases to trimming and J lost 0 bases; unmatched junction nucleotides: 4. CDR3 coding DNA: TGTGCCAGCAGTATGGGACAGATCTCTGGAAACACCATATATTTT. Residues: CASSMGQISGNTIYF.

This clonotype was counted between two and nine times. CDR3 DNA sequence: TGTGCCAGCAGTTTTTCCACGGTAACTGAAGCTTTCTTT. The encoded protein is CASSFSTVTEAFF. The chain is built from TRBV12-3 or TRBV12-4 and TRBJ1-1; D remains unclear. This CDR3 has 13 amino acids. V gave up 3 bases and J gave up 5 bases, with 10 bases separating them.

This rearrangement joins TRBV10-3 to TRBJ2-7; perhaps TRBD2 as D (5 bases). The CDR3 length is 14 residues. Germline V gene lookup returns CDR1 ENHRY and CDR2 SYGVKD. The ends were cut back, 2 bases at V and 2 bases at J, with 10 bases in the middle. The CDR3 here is CAISEREGTYEQYV. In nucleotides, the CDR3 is TGTGCCATCAGTGAGAGAGAGGGCACCTACGAGCAGTACGTC.

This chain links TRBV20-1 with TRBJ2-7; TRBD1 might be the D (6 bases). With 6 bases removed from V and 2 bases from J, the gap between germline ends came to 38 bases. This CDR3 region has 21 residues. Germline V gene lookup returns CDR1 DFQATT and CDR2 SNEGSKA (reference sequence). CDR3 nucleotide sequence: TGCAGTGCCGAGGCATCCCCTTGGGGGACAAAAAAGGTGGGGTGGACCTACGAGCAGTACGTC. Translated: CSAEASPWGTKKVGWTYEQYV.

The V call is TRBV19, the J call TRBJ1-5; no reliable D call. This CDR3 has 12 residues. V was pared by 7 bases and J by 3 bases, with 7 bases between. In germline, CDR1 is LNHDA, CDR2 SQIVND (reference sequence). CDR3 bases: TGTGCCAGTACCAGCTACAATCAGCCCCAGCATTTT. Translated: CASTSYNQPQHF.

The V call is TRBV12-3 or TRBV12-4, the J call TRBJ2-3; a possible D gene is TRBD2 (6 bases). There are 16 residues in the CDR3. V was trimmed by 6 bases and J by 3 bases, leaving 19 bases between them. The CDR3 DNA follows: TGTGCCAGCAGGGGAAGACTAGGAGGGAAGACAGATACGCAGTATTTT. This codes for CASRGRLGGKTDTQYF.

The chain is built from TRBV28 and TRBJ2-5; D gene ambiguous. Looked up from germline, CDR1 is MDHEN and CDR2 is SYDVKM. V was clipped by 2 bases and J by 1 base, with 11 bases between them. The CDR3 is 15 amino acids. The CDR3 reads CASSLDLGFQETQYF. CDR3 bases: TGTGCCAGCAGTTTAGACTTGGGTTTCCAAGAGACCCAGTACTTC.

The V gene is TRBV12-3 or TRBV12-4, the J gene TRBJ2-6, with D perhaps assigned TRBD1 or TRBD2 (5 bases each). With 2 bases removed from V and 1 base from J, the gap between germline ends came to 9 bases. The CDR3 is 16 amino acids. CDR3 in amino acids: CASSLLGVSGANVLTF. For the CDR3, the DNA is TGTGCCAGCAGTTTATTGGGGGTGTCTGGGGCCAACGTCCTGACTTTC.

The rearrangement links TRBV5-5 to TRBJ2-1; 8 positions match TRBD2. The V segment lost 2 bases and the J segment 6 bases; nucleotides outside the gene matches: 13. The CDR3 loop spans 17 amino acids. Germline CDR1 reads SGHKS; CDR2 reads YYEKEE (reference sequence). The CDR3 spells CASSFLAGTRVGNEQFF. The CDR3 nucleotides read TGTGCCAGCAGCTTTCTCGCCGGGACTAGAGTCGGCAATGAGCAGTTCTTC.

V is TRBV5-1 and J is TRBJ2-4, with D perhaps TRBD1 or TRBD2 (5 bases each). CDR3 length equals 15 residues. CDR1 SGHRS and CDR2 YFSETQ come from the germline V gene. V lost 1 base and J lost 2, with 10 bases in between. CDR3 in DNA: TGCGCCAGCAGCTTGTCTCGGGACCCCAAAAACATTCAGTACTTC. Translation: CASSLSRDPKNIQYF.

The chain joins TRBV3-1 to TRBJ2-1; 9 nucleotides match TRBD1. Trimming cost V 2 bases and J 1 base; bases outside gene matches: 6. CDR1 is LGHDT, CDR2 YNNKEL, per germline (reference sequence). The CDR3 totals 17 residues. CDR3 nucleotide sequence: TGTGCCAGCAGCCAACTAGGGACAGGGAATTCCTACAATGAGCAGTTCTTC. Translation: CASSQLGTGNSYNEQFF.

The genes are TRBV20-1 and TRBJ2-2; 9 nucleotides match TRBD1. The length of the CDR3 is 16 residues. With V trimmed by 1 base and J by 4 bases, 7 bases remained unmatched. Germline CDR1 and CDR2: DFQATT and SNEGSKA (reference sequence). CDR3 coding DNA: TGCAGTGCTAGAGGCATGGGACAGGGATTCACCGGGGAGCTGTTTTTT. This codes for CSARGMGQGFTGELFF.

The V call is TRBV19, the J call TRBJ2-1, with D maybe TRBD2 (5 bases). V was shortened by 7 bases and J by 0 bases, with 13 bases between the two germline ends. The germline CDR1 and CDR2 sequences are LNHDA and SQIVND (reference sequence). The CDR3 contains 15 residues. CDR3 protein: CASKPADRSYNEQFF. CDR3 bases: TGTGCCAGTAAGCCAGCGGATCGCTCCTACAATGAGCAGTTCTTC.

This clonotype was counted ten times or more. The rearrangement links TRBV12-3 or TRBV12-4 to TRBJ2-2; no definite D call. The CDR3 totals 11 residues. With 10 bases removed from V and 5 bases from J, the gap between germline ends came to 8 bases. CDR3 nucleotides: TGTGCCACGACTTATACCGGGGAGCTGTTTTTT. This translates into CATTYTGELFF.

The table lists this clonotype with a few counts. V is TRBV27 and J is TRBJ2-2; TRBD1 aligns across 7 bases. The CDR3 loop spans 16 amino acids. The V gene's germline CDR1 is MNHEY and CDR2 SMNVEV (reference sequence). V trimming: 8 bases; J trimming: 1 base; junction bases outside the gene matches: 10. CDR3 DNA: TGTGCCAGCCGAAGAGTCGGGACAGTGAACACCGGGGAGCTGTTTTTT. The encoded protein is CASRRVGTVNTGELFF.

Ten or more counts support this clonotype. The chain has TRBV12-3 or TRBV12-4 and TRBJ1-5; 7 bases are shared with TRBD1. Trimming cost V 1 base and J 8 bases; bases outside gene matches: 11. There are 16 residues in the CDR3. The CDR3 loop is CASSLGAGGRIKPQHF. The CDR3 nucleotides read TGTGCCAGCAGTTTAGGGGCAGGGGGGCGAATAAAGCCCCAGCATTTT.

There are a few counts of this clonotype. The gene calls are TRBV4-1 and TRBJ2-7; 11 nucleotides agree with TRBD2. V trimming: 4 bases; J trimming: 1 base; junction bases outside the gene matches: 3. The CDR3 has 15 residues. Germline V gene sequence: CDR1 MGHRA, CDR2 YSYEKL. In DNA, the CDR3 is TGCGCCAGCAGCCCTCCTAGCGGGAGGTCCTACGAGCAGTACTTC. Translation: CASSPPSGRSYEQYF.

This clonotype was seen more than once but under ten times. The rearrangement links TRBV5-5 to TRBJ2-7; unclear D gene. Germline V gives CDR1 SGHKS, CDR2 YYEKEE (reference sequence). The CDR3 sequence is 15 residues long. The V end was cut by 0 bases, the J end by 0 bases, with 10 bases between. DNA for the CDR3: TGTGCCAGCAGCTTGGGTATTTTGGACTCCTACGAGCAGTACTTC. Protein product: CASSLGILDSYEQYF. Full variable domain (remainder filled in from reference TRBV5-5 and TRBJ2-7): DAGVTQSPTHLIKTRGQQVTLRCSPISGHKSVSWYQQVLGQGPQFIFQYYEKEERGRGNFPDRFSARQFPNYSSELNVNALLLGDSALYLCASSLGILDSYEQYFGPGTRLTVT.

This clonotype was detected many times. The CDR3 reads CASSSSGGADTQYF. CDR3 bases: TGTGCCAGCAGTTCCTCCGGGGGCGCAGATACGCAGTATTTT. The chain carries TRBV12-3 or TRBV12-4 and TRBJ2-3; the D call may be TRBD1 or TRBD2 (6 bases each). V lost 4 bases, J lost 4 bases, and 12 bases lay in between. This CDR3 spans 14 amino acids.

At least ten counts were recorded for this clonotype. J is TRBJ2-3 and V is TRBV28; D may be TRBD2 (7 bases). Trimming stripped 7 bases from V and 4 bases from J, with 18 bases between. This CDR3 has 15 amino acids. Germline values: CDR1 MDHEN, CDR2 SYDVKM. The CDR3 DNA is TGTGCCAGCACCCTGAGGGGGGGGAGGGCAGATACGCAGTATTTT. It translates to CASTLRGGRADTQYF.

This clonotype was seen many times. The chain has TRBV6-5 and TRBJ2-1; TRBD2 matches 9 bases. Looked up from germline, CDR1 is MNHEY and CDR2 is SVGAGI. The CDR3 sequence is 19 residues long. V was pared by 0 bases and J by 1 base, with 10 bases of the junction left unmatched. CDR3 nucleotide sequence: TGTGCCAGCAGTTACTCGACTAGCGGACCCACGTTATCCTACAATGAGCAGTTCTTC. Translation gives CASSYSTSGPTLSYNEQFF.

DNA for the CDR3: TGTGCCAGCAGCCAATCGGCAGCGGCTCGAAATGAGCAGTTCTTC. Translated, it gives CASSQSAAARNEQFF. This sequence joins TRBV3-1 and TRBJ2-1, with a possible D match to TRBD2 (5 bases). Germline loops: CDR1 LGHDT, CDR2 YNNKEL (reference sequence). This CDR3 has 15 residues. Trimming removed 2 bases from V and 7 bases from J, with 15 bases in between.